The entry below describes one T cell receptor beta chain. Its cognate antigen is unknown. This specimen comes from a study of T cell responses to AZD1222 COVID-19 vaccine. Study conclusions and caveats: Two doses of AZD1222 preceded a rise in Spike-specific TCR breadth and depth. Nearly half of spike-specific TCRs reportedly target unmutated variant regions. Among vaccine-associated CD4 TCRs, coverage spanned spike, with dominance at 160-218 and 743-854.

The CDR3 has 14 residues. Germline V CDR1 and CDR2: KGHDR, SFDVKD. With 1 base removed from V and 3 bases from J, the gap between germline ends came to 8 bases. The method was immunoSEQ multiplex PCR; TCRdb's version includes in-frame clones alone and lacks a portion of them. The table records 100,000 to 150,000 clones, roughly 84% of them present only once. This chain connects TRBV24-1 to TRBJ2-5; D possibly corresponds to TRBD2 (6 bases). The receptor was isolated from an adult in good health. The specimen comprised peripheral blood, sampled on day 0 of AZD1222 vaccination. The CDR3 spells CATSDFGGKETQYF. The CDR3, as DNA: TGTGCCACCAGTGATTTTGGAGGGAAAGAGACCCAGTACTTC.